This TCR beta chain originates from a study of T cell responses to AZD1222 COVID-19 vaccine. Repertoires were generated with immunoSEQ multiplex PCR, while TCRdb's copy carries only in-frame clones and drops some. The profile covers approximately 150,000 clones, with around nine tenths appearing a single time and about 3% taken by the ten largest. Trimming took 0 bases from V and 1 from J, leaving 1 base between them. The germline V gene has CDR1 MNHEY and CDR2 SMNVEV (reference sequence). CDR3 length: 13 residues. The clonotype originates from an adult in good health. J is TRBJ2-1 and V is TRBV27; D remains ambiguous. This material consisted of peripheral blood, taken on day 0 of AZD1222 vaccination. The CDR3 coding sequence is TGTGCCAGCAGTTTATCATCCTACAATGAGCAGTTCTTC. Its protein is CASSLSSYNEQFF.